This T cell receptor (beta chain) was retrieved from a study of graft-versus-host responses after intestinal transplantation. Using immunoSEQ multiplex PCR, the repertoire was profiled, and TCRdb retains in-frame clones only, with some absent. The sample contains about 37,000 clones, 75% to 90% of which appear only once. Intraepithelial plus lamina propria lymphocytes were released by processing graft tissue. The junction had 6 bases not matched to a gene; V was cut back by 5 bases and J by 6 bases. Germline assignment: CDR1 SEHNR and CDR2 FQNEAQ (reference sequence). The CDR3 consists of 13 residues.

Sequenced material: ileum tissue, taken approximately 200 days after intestinal transplant. The sequence derives from a human patient who received an intestinal transplant, so some T cells may come from the graft donor. The chain employs TRBV7-9 and TRBJ1-1; TRBD1 matches at 7 bases. The CDR3 is CASSLQGFAEAFF. In DNA form, the CDR3 reads TGTGCCAGCAGCCTACAGGGGTTCGCTGAAGCTTTCTTT.